What follows is one T cell receptor (beta chain) and its context. The target antigen is unknown. One junction end does not reproduce the germline sequence, and a read error may be involved. Naive CD8 T cells underwent sorting with the CD8+CD4-CCR7+CD45RA+ definition. Looked up from germline, CDR1 is SGHTA and CDR2 is FQGNSA. There are 11 residues in the CDR3. The data stem from a study of molecular identifiers for immune sequencing clone quantification. Overall study results and limits: Among effectors, clones above 20 RNA copies held over 97% of molecules; among naive cells, under 1%. One cell's worth of spiked Jurkat TCR RNA was reportedly detectable among approximately 1 million naive cells.

Bulk TCR library preparation followed previously described methods with listed TCR primers. MiXCR, run by TCRdb on the PCR reads, gives a single entry per CDR3 protein. The profile shows approximately 97,000 distinct CDR3 sequences, 20% to 25% of them singletons. The genes are TRBV7-2 and TRBJ2-3; D not certain. Sequencing was performed on naive CD8+ T cells from blood, with Jurkat cell RNA spiked in. Documented subset: FACS-sorted CD8+CD4-CCR7+CD45RA+ naive T cells. The clonotype comes from a human donor in good health. Some libraries in this study had Jurkat cell RNA spiked in. CDR3 coding DNA: TGTGCCAGCGGGTTCACAGATATGCAGTATTTT. This codes for CASGFTDMQYF.